The text below deals with one T cell receptor beta chain. This clone turned up a few times. It lacks a known antigen. Base qualities are missing; no much larger clone stands one base away. The cohort was made up of about 610 healthy bone marrow donors. At the time of sampling, all cohort members were nominally healthy, though unrecorded immune exposures were likely present. The donor was CMV seronegative and was included in the group of a few hundred seronegative cohort members. A peripheral blood sample was provided by each donor, and peripheral blood mononuclear cells were used for TCR beta sequencing. Genomic DNA extraction from the blood cell samples was performed with the Qiagen DNeasy Blood Extraction Kit. Per the germline V gene, SGHTA is the CDR1 and FQGNSA is the CDR2. The CDR3 spans 14 residues, from the cysteine through the phenylalanine. Only the CDR3 part of the read is kept: 42 bases, read in frame from the first base. V and J are truncated by 5 bases and 7 bases respectively, leaving an intervening sequence of 15 bases.

These data originate in a study of cytomegalovirus exposure and HLA in healthy donors (dated by TCRdb to 2015 to 2018). Turning to the overall study: According to an earlier analysis of a few hundred of the donors, some 180 million T cells yielded roughly 110 million unique TCR beta sequences and about 300 Gb of sequence data. In the later analysis, no new phenotypic data were used to find candidate immune exposures; instead, reliance was placed on TCR beta sequences and their occurrence across donors. In an earlier analysis of 587 of the donors, high-throughput TCR beta sequencing was used to judge whether each TCR beta V gene segment behaved as functional or pseudogenic. In a later analysis, previously published TCR beta repertoires from some 640 donors were re-analyzed and high-resolution HLA genotyping was added so that TCR occurrence patterns could be studied. The study profiled the T cell repertoires of 500 to 800 subjects by immunosequencing and related them to cytomegalovirus serostatus. A few DR-DQ haplotypes were handled as single units for association and clustering because linkage in the cohort was strong. High-throughput TCR immunosequencing, statistical association of individual TCRs with disease status, and machine learning were combined to predict cytomegalovirus infection status. Across around 400 genotyped donors of the cohort, an average of about 240,000 unique TCR beta nucleotide sequences per donor were sequenced, and around 20% of those sequences were non-productive. Besides the first cohort of 666 subjects, a separate validation cohort made up of over 100 different subjects was used. Typing coverage varied by locus: roughly 620-630 donors for A, B, C, DRB1 and DQB1; more than 500 for DQA1; over 600 for DPA1; 450 to 480 for DPB1. The aim of the study was to test whether cataloging public T cell receptors could identify signatures of past pathogen exposure. The genetic ancestry cluster associated with self-reported Caucasian donors included roughly 84% of the approximately 400 genotyped donors. Donor age, sex, ethnicity and CMV serostatus were collected together with the repertoire data. Every discovery cohort repertoire had been produced on one sequencing platform. Class I and class II HLA loci were covered by the typing at four-digit resolution. Genome-wide SNP genotypes for about three fifths of the roughly 670 donors were used in a later genetic analysis, which treated that subset as a discovery cohort. An early release that covered about 600 HLA-typed donors contained 250 to 350 gigabases of sequencing data and around 85 million unique TCR sequences.

The study at large found these results: The authors suggested that the approach could potentially be generalized to other disease states and immunological phenotypes. A later analysis found that HLA-associated TCR beta chains were more clonally expanded and had lower generation probabilities than equally common non-associated chains. The only immune exposure information available for the cohort was CMV serostatus. In vitro tests confirmed that a few of the cytomegalovirus-associated TCR beta chains recognize cytomegalovirus antigens. When HLA alleles, especially DR and DQ, strongly co-occurred, attributing TCR associations to individual alleles was difficult. Presence/absence analyses assumed roughly uniform sequencing depth across donors, an assumption that may not hold. Because counts were too low, roughly 16 rarely observed V segments, including chromosome 9 orphons, were left out of the earlier analysis of roughly 600 of the donors. In a later analysis, around 17,000 TCR beta sequences were associated with specific HLA alleles at a false discovery rate of 0.05. Some IMGT-functional V segments, including TRBV6-2 and TRBV6-3, could not be told apart with the 87-base-pair reads, so those segments were excluded. A later genetic analysis associated a missense DCLRE1C variant with V-gene and J-gene trimming of TCR beta chains, and an independent cohort replicated the association. According to a later analysis, most CMV-associated TCR beta chains appeared to be HLA-restricted, and the HLA associations seemed to be driven largely by CMV exposure. A later analysis reported that several top co-occurrence clusters appeared linked to parvovirus B19, influenza, CMV and Epstein-Barr virus. According to a later genetic analysis, donors in an Asian-associated ancestry cluster had fewer N-insertions in productive TCRs than the approximately 630-donor mean. While some public TCRs were present in many individuals, most TCR sequences turned up only very rarely across donors. Because some donors lacked HLA typing at each locus, the association tests relied only on the typed subset. Linkage disequilibrium might explain the correlated functional status among segregating V segments, but an unknown experimental factor could not be ruled out. In an earlier analysis of about 550 of the donors, most TCR beta V segments were observed in productive rearrangements about 87% or about 30% of the time, broadly matching IMGT annotations. A total of fewer than 200 TCR beta chains were listed by the study as associated with cytomegalovirus. The classifier was reported to diagnose cytomegalovirus status with high specificity and sensitivity in both the original cohort and the validation cohort. Only TCR beta chains were sequenced in this cohort, and the absence of alpha or paired-chain data limited detectable features. A cluster of highly shared sequence variants was judged likely to be a technical artifact of the sequencing pipeline. In a later analysis, TCR association rates were found to vary across HLA loci, with the most associated TCRs seen for DRB1 alleles and the fewest for HLA-C alleles. A further reported finding was that TCR beta sequences accurately predicted the HLA-A and HLA-B alleles for most subjects in the first cohort.

The library was generated by the immunoSEQ multiplex PCR assay. For the multiplex PCR, a mixture combining 60 forward primers for TCR Vbeta segments and 13 reverse primers for TCR Jbeta segments was used. The CDR3 region of rearranged TCR beta genes was amplified from genomic DNA with a multiplex PCR assay. On the Illumina HiSeq System, the amplified TCR beta libraries were sequenced as 87-base-pair reads. On the authors' methods: A later analysis tallied around 87 million unique TCR beta chains across the 666 repertoires, and around 12 million of those chains were shared by two or more donors. To remove PCR and sequencing errors, raw reads were error-corrected and collapsed into unique sequences using a nearest-neighbor algorithm that merged closely related sequences. Alignment of CDR3 sequences to IMGT reference sequences was used to assign V, D and J gene segments. For a sequence to be retained, at least a six-nucleotide match to both a V gene segment and a J gene segment was required. Rearrangements were called productive when the CDR3 lacked stop codons and stayed in frame with V and J; all others were non-productive. CDR3 was defined according to IMGT convention as the region running from the second conserved V-encoded cysteine to the conserved J-encoded phenylalanine. The earlier analysis of roughly 590 of the donors excluded sequences that lacked an unambiguous match to a single V gene segment. An earlier analysis of a few hundred of the donors called V segments functional above 56.7% productive rearrangements and segregating when the between-donor standard deviation exceeded 5%. A statistical classification framework was built to diagnose cytomegalovirus status from the catalog of TCR beta chain sequences. A later analysis assigned V and J genes by comparing TCR nucleotide sequences with IMGT/GENE-DB human TR gene sequences. The TCRdist pipeline was used in a later analysis to assign CDR3 sequences and most-parsimonious VDJ recombination scenarios. In a later analysis, every TCR beta chain was defined by the combination of its CDR3 amino acid sequence and its V-gene family, and reads without a unique V-gene family were dropped. A later analysis removed 450 to 600 highly shared, low-generation-probability nucleotide sequences to deal with suspected cross-contamination and a sequencing artifact. In a later analysis, a clonal expansion index for each public chain was calculated from normalized within-repertoire ranks of inferred template counts. Generation probabilities in a later analysis came from a VDJ recombination model fitted to out-of-frame rearrangements, and those results were checked against IGoR. In a later analysis, hypergeometric tests were used to score TCR-TCR, TCR-HLA and TCR-CMV co-occurrence, with a repertoire-size bias correction applied to TCR pairs. A later analysis estimated false discovery rates by permuting HLA or CMV assignments 20 times. In a later analysis, co-occurring TCRs were grouped using DBSCAN, with TCRdist sequence similarity added in when clustering inside HLA-allele-positive subsets. Co-occurrence clustering excluded repertoires with fewer than 30,000 or more than 120,000 public chains, plus five with anomalous nucleotide sharing. In TCRdb, the immuneACCESS table is reduced to in-frame sequences with V and J assigned. These tables do not hold every clone; where another copy was compared, an unresolved V gene accounts for under half, and the others remain unexplained. Clone size and V and J calls were adopted from that table, with D and trimming inferred from the DNA. In this sample the table shows roughly 100,000 clones, roughly 80% of which occur a single time. The top ten clones comprise more than 3% of the sample.

The receptor was derived from a man in his sixties in good health and CMV-seronegative. Here the chain combines TRBV7-2 and TRBJ1-5; TRBD1 is a possible D gene, resting on 6 matching bases. Sequencing input: PBMCs. This receptor carries the CDR3 CASSKGGEYQPQHF. The base sequence is TGTGCCAGCAGCAAGGGGGGGGAATACCAGCCCCAGCATTTT.